The 21 T cell receptor beta chains below were found in one sample sequenced in a study of blood T cell repertoires in COVID-19. Clones were read by immunoSEQ multiplex PCR, and TCRdb kept only the in-frame ones, dropping some. The sample lists 150,000 to 200,000 clones; about 86% were seen once. Sequences were obtained from peripheral blood. The receptors come from a man in his fifties with active or convalescent COVID-19.

The genes are TRBV4-1 and TRBJ2-7; the D gene is possibly TRBD2 (5 bases). CDR3 length equals 14 residues. The germline V gene has CDR1 MGHRA and CDR2 YSYEKL. V was shortened by 3 bases and J by 1 base, with 10 bases between the two germline ends. CDR3 in amino acids: CASSQRALSYEQYF. The CDR3, as DNA: TGCGCCAGCAGCCAGCGGGCACTTTCCTACGAGCAGTACTTC.

V gene TRBV20-1 combines with J gene TRBJ2-5; D gene unclear. The ends were cut back, 7 bases at V and 0 bases at J, with 6 bases in the middle. Germline values: CDR1 DFQATT, CDR2 SNEGSKA (reference sequence). The CDR3 is 11 residues long. CDR3 in DNA: TGCAGTGGGCTAGACCAAGAGACCCAGTACTTC. Translating it yields CSGLDQETQYF.

The CDR3 region is CARSNVSSGNTIYF. CDR3 DNA sequence: TGTGCCAGAAGTAACGTGAGCTCTGGAAACACCATATATTTT. The V and J genes are TRBV5-3 and TRBJ1-3; no definite D call. TRBV5-3 is placed among ORFs of uncertain function. V was pared by 5 bases and J by 0 bases, with 9 bases between. CDR3 length: 14 amino acids.

This clone was seen a few times. The J gene is TRBJ1-1, the V gene TRBV7-3; 8 bases are a match to TRBD1. This CDR3 is 14 amino acids long. Germline trimming cut 6 bases from V and 4 bases from J; bases unmatched to any gene: 7. CDR1 is SGHTA and CDR2 is FQGTGA in the germline V gene. CDR3 nucleotide sequence: TGTGCCAGCAGAATACATACAGGGGGCACTGAAGCTTTCTTT. Its protein is CASRIHTGGTEAFF.

The V call is TRBV14, the J call TRBJ1-6; TRBD1 agrees at 10 bases. The CDR3 contains 14 residues. Germline CDR1 SGHDN, CDR2 FVKESK. With V trimmed by 4 bases and J by 9 bases, 3 bases remained unmatched. CDR3: CASSLGQGFSPLHF. Written as DNA, the CDR3 is TGTGCCAGCAGCCTGGGACAGGGGTTTTCACCCCTCCACTTT.

The CDR3 loop reads CASSYKDTSYEQYF. For the CDR3, the DNA is TGTGCCAGCAGCTATAAGGACACCTCCTACGAGCAGTACTTC. The chain joins TRBV6-5 to TRBJ2-7; D possibly corresponds to TRBD1 (5 bases). The CDR3 has 14 amino acids. Between the trimmed V and J ends, which lost 6 bases and 0 bases, there was a span of 12 bases. Germline V gene data show CDR1 as MNHEY and CDR2 as SVGAGI.

With regard to this clone: Different DNA sequences within this sample yield the same CDR3. The chain recombines TRBV9 with TRBJ2-1; D possibly corresponds to TRBD1 (6 bases). CDR1 is SGDLS, CDR2 YYNGEE, per germline. This CDR3 spans 15 amino acids. V was shortened by 4 bases and J by 1 base, with 12 bases between the two germline ends. The CDR3 DNA reads as TGTGCCAGCAGCTTCTCCGGGACATCCTACAATGAGCAGTTCTTC. Amino acids: CASSFSGTSYNEQFF.

This chain uses TRBV28 with TRBJ1-5; no clear D gene. Germline V CDR1 and CDR2: MDHEN, SYDVKM. The CDR3 is made up of 13 amino acids. Trimming took off 1 base at V and 4 bases at J, with 5 bases between the two ends. Here the CDR3 reads CASSLSGNQPQHF. CDR3 DNA: TGTGCCAGCAGTTTATCGGGGAATCAGCCCCAGCATTTT.

The rearrangement joins TRBV19 to TRBJ2-6; D unresolved. The CDR3 consists of 15 residues. The germline CDR1 and CDR2 sequences are LNHDA and SQIVND (reference sequence). The V and J ends lost 5 bases and 0 bases respectively, with 8 bases between them. The CDR3 here is CASSPRSSGANVLTF. For the CDR3, the DNA is TGTGCCAGTAGTCCCCGGAGCTCTGGGGCCAACGTCCTGACTTTC.

The chain carries TRBV19 and TRBJ1-6; no clear D. Trimming stripped 7 bases from V and 6 bases from J, with 10 bases between. CDR3 length: 13 amino acids. Germline assignment: CDR1 LNHDA and CDR2 SQIVND (reference sequence). Written as DNA, the CDR3 is TGTGCCAGTAAGCGGGAAATTAATTCACCCCTCCACTTT. Its protein product is CASKREINSPLHF. Complete variable domain (other parts from reference TRBV19 and TRBJ1-6): DGGITQSPKYLFRKEGQNVTLSCEQNLNHDAMYWYRQDPGQGLRLIYYSQIVNDFQKGDIAEGYSVSREKKESFPLTVTSAQKNPTAFYLCASKREINSPLHFGNGTRLTVT.

This chain links TRBV4-1 with TRBJ2-2; D is perhaps TRBD1 (6 bases). The CDR3 has 15 amino acids. The V gene lost 0 bases and the J gene lost 7 bases, with 12 bases spanning the gap. Germline lookup yields CDR1 MGHRA and CDR2 YSYEKL. The CDR3 region has the DNA TGCGCCAGCAGCCAAGATAGGACAGACGGCGGGGAGCTGTTTTTT. It codes for CASSQDRTDGGELFF.

This clone was seen a handful of times. The gene calls are TRBV11-2 and TRBJ2-7, with D maybe TRBD1 (6 bases). Trimming took off 1 base at V and 0 bases at J, with 10 bases between the two ends. Germline CDR1 is SGHAT and CDR2 is FQNNGV. The CDR3 contains 15 residues. CDR3 sequence reads: CASSLGAGASYEQYF. The CDR3 coding sequence is TGTGCCAGCAGCTTAGGAGCAGGGGCCTCCTACGAGCAGTACTTC.

The chain recombines TRBV12-5 with TRBJ2-7; 13 nucleotides line up with TRBD2. Germline V gene sequence: CDR1 LGHNT, CDR2 FRNRAP. Trimming removed 6 bases from V and 2 bases from J; junction bases left unmatched: 4. This CDR3 contains 15 residues. CDR3 sequence: CASGPGTSGAYEQYF. The CDR3 region has the DNA TGTGCTAGTGGCCCAGGGACTAGCGGGGCCTACGAGCAGTACTTC.

The chain is built from TRBV6-5 and TRBJ2-7; TRBD2 might be the D (6 bases). CDR3 length: 16 amino acids. CDR1 and CDR2 from the germline V gene are MNHEY and SVGAGI. Trimming removed 3 bases at V and 7 bases at J, with 22 bases between. CDR3 region: CASSYKDPRLVSEQYF. The CDR3 region has the DNA TGTGCCAGCAGTTATAAGGATCCTCGACTAGTTAGTGAGCAGTACTTC.

The CDR3 sequence: CASSFERATEQFF. CDR3 DNA: TGTGCCAGCAGTTTCGAGAGAGCGACTGAGCAGTTCTTC. V usage is TRBV12-3 or TRBV12-4 and J usage is TRBJ2-1, with D unclear. Trimming removed 3 bases at V and 9 bases at J, with 12 bases between. The CDR3 sequence is 13 residues long.

The genes are TRBV18 and TRBJ1-2; 8 nucleotides match TRBD1. Looked up from germline, CDR1 is KGHSH and CDR2 is LQKENI. The CDR3 has 13 amino acids. The V gene end was trimmed by 3 bases and the J gene end by 4 bases; junction bases not matched to a gene: 1. CDR3 sequence: CASSPQGAYGYTF. CDR3 bases: TGTGCCAGCTCACCCCAGGGGGCCTATGGCTACACCTTC.

The DNA of the CDR3 is TGCGCCAGCAGACAGGGGGCAGACACCGGGGAGCTGTTTTTT. Its protein is CASRQGADTGELFF. The chain has TRBV5-1 and TRBJ2-2, with TRBD1 matching over 9 bases. Unmatched junction bases numbered 2, after V lost 5 bases and J lost 3 bases. This CDR3 spans 14 amino acids. Germline V gene lookup returns CDR1 SGHRS and CDR2 YFSETQ.

J is TRBJ2-3 and V is TRBV4-2; a weak D match, TRBD2 (5 bases). Germline CDR1 reads LGHNA; CDR2 reads YNFKEQ. V dropped 0 bases and J dropped 4 bases, with 11 bases sitting between them. The CDR3 is 15 amino acids. CDR3 in DNA: TGTGCCAGCAGCCAAGAGCGGAGGAGACCAGATACGCAGTATTTT. Translating it yields CASSQERRRPDTQYF.

The chain couples TRBV7-6 to TRBJ2-5; D is perhaps TRBD2 (6 bases). V lost 2 bases to trimming and J lost 5 bases, with 12 bases between them. Germline loops: CDR1 SGHVS, CDR2 FNYEAQ. The CDR3 has 14 residues. CDR3 protein: CASSLSGGDETQYF. The CDR3 DNA reads TGTGCCAGCAGCTTAAGTGGAGGGGACGAGACCCAGTACTTC.

The chain combines TRBV7-6 with TRBJ2-7; no reliable D call. The V end lost 2 bases, the J end lost 2 bases, and 10 bases lay between the germline ends. Germline assignment: CDR1 SGHVS and CDR2 FNYEAQ. This CDR3 is built from 14 residues. The chain's CDR3 is CASSLHEYTYEQYF. Here the CDR3 DNA reads TGTGCCAGCAGCTTACACGAGTATACCTACGAGCAGTACTTC.

The chain carries TRBV9 and TRBJ1-6, with D maybe TRBD1 (5 bases). Germline values: CDR1 SGDLS, CDR2 YYNGEE. This CDR3 region has 13 residues. V lost 2 bases and J lost 7, with 7 bases in between. The DNA for the CDR3 is TGTGCCAGCAGCGTGACAGACAATTCACCCCTCCACTTT. Translated: CASSVTDNSPLHF.